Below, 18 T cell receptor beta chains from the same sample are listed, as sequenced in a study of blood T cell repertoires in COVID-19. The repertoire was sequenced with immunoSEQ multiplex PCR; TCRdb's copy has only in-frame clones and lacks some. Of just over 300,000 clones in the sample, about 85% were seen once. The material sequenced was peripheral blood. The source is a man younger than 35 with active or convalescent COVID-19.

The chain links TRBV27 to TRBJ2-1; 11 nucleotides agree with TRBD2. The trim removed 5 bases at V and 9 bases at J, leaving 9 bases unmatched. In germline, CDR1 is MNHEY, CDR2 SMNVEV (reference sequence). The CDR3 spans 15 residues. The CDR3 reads CASSPGTSGGAEQFF. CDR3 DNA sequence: TGTGCCAGCAGTCCCGGGACTAGCGGAGGGGCTGAGCAGTTCTTC.

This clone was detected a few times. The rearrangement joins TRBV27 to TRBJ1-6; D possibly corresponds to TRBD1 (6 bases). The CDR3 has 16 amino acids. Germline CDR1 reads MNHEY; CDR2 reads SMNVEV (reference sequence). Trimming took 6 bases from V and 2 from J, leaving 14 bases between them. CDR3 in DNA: TGTGCCAGCAGCGGTCACAGGACAGCCTATAATTCACCCCTCCACTTT. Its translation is CASSGHRTAYNSPLHF.

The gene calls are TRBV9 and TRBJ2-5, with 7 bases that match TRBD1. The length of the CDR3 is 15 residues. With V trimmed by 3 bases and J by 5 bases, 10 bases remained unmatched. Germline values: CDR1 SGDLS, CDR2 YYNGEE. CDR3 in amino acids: CASSDGQATRETQYF. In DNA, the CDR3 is TGTGCCAGCAGCGATGGACAGGCCACCAGGGAGACCCAGTACTTC.

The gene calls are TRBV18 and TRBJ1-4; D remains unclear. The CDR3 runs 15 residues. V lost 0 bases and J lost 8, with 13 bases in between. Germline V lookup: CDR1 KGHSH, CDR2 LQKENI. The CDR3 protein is CASSPPSGRREKLFF. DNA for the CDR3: TGTGCCAGCTCACCACCGAGCGGGAGGAGGGAAAAACTGTTTTTT.

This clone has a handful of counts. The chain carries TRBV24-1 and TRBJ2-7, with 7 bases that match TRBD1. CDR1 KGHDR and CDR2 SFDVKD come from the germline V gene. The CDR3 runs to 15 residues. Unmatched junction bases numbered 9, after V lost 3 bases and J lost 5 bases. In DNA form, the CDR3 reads TGTGCCACCAGTGATCCGAGACAGGGAAGGGACGAGCAGTACTTC. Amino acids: CATSDPRQGRDEQYF.

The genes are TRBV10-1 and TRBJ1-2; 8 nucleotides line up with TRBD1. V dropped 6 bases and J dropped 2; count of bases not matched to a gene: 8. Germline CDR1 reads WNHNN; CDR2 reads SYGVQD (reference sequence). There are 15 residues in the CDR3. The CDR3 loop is CASSWDRPKNYGYTF. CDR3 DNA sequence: TGCGCCAGCAGCTGGGACAGGCCGAAAAACTATGGCTACACCTTC.

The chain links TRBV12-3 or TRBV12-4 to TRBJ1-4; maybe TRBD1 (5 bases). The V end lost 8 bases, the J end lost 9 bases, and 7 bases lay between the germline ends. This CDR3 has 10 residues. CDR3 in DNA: TGTGCCAGCTCAGGGAAAAAACTGTTTTTT. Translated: CASSGKKLFF.

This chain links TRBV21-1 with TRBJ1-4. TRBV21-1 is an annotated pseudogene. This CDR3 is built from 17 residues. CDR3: CASSKALEDSSGEKLFF. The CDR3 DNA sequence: TGTGCCAGCAGCAAAGCGCTCGAGGACTCCTCTGGGGAAAAACTGTTTTTT.

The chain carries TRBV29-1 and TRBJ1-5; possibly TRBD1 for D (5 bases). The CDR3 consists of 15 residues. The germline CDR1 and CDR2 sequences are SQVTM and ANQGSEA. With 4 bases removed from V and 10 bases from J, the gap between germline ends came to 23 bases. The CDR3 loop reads CSVATDATASSPQHF. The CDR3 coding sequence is TGCAGCGTTGCTACCGATGCGACAGCCTCCTCCCCCCAGCATTTT.

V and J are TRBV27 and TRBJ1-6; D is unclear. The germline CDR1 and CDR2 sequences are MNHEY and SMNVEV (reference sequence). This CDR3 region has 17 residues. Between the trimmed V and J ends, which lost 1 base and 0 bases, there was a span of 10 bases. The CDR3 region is CASSLFSSSSYNSPLHF. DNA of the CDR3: TGTGCCAGCAGTTTATTCTCCTCGAGCTCCTATAATTCACCCCTCCACTTT.

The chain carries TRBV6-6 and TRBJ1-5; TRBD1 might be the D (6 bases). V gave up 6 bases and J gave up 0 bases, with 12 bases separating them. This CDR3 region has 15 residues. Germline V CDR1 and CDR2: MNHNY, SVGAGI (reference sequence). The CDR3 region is CASRGRGASNQPQHF. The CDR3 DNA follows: TGTGCCAGCAGGGGCCGGGGGGCTAGCAATCAGCCCCAGCATTTT.

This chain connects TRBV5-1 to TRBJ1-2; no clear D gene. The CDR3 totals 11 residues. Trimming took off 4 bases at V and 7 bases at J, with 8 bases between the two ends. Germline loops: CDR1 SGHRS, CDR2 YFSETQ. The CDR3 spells CASSPPFGYTF. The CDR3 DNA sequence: TGCGCCAGCAGCCCCCCCTTTGGCTACACCTTC.

CDR3 residues: CAIRLAGGITDTQYF. The CDR3 coding sequence is TGTGCCATCAGATTAGCGGGGGGGATCACAGATACGCAGTATTTT. V gene TRBV10-3 combines with J gene TRBJ2-3, with 11 bases identical to TRBD2. V lost 6 bases and J lost 2; bases outside the gene matches: 4. This CDR3 contains 15 residues. Germline CDR1 ENHRY, CDR2 SYGVKD.

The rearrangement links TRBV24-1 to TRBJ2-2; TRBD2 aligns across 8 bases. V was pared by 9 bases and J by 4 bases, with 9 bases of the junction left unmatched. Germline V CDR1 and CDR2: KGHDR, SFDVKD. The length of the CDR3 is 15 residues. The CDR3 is CATRSGGASTGELFF. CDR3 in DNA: TGTGCCACCCGCTCCGGGGGGGCGAGCACCGGGGAGCTGTTTTTT.

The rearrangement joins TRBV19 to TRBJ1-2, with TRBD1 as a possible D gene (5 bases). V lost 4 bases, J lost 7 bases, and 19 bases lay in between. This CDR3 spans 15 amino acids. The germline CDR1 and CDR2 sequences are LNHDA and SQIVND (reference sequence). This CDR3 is CASSKTAIRFAGYTF. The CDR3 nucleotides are TGTGCCAGTAGTAAGACAGCTATACGTTTTGCTGGCTACACCTTC.

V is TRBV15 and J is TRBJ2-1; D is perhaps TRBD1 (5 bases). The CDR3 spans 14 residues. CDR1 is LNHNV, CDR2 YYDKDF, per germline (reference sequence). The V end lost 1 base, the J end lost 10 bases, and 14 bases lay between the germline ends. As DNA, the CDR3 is TGTGCCACCAGCAGAGGTACAGGCACCCCCGAGCAGTTCTTC. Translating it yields CATSRGTGTPEQFF.

The CDR3 DNA follows: TGTGCCAGCAGCGGCCTAGGAGAGCAGTTCTTC. Protein: CASSGLGEQFF. J is TRBJ2-1 and V is TRBV5-4, with D uncertain. The CDR3 sequence is 11 residues long. V was trimmed by 4 bases and J by 10 bases, leaving 9 bases between them. Germline lookup yields CDR1 SGHNT and CDR2 YYREEE (reference sequence).

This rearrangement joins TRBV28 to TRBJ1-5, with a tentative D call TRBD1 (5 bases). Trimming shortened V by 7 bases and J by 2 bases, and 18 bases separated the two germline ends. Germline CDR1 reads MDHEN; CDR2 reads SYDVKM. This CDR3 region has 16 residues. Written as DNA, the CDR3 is TGTGCCAGCATTCCCGGCGGGGCGGGGCGCAATCAGCCCCAGCATTTT. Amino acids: CASIPGGAGRNQPQHF.